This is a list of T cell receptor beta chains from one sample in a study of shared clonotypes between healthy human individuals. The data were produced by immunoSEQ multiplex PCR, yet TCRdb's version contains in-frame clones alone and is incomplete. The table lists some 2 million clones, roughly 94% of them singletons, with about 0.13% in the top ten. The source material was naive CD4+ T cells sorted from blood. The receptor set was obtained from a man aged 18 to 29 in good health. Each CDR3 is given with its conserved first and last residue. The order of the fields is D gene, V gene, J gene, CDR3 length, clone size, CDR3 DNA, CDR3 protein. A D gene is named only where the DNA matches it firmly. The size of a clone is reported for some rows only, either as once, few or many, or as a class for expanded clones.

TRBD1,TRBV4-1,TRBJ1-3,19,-,TGCGCCAGCAGCCCGGGACAGGGGTTCTCCCTTGTCTCTGGAAACACCATATATTTT,CASSPGQGFSLVSGNTIYF
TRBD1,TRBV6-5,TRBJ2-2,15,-,TGTGCCAGCAGCCTAGACAGGGGGAGCACCGGGGAGCTGTTTTTT,CASSLDRGSTGELFF
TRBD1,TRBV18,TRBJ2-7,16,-,TGTGCCAGCTCACTGGGGCCGGGACAGGGGACCTACGAGCAGTACTTC,CASSLGPGQGTYEQYF
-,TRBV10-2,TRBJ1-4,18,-,TGCGCCAGCAGCGGTTATACAGGGCAATCCCTTAAAAATGAAAAACTGTTTTTT,CASSGYTGQSLKNEKLFF
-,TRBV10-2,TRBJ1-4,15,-,TGCGCCAGCAGTGAGACGGTTGCAACTAATGAAAAACTGTTTTTT,CASSETVATNEKLFF
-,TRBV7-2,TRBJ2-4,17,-,TGTGCCAGCAGCTTAGTCGGATCTGACTTAGCCAAAAACATTCAGTACTTC,CASSLVGSDLAKNIQYF
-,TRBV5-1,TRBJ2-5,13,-,TGCGCCAGCCAGGGTAGATCTCAAGAGACCCAGTACTTC,CASQGRSQETQYF
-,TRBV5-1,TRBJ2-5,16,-,TGCGCCAGCAGCTTGATAAATCCAGCCCTCGGGGAGACCCAGTACTTC,CASSLINPALGETQYF
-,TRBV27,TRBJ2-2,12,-,TGTGCCAGCAGTGCATTGGGCGGGGAGCTGTTTTTT,CASSALGGELFF
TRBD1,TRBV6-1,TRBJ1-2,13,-,TGTGCCAGCAGACCCGGACAGGGGCGAGGCTACACCTTC,CASRPGQGRGYTF
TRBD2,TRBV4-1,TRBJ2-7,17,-,TGCGCCAGCAGCCAGGGGGAAAGGCGGGGGGCTTCCTACGAGCAGTACTTC,CASSQGERRGASYEQYF
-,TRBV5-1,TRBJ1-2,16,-,TGCGCCAGCAGCTTTTCCGCGGGAAATACTTACTATGGCTACACCTTC,CASSFSAGNTYYGYTF
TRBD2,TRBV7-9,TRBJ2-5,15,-,TGTGCCAGCAGCTTAAATAGCGGGGACCAAGAGACCCAGTACTTC,CASSLNSGDQETQYF
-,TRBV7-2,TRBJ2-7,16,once,TGTGCCAGCAGCCCCCTTTACCCGGCCCTTTCCTACGAGCAGTACTTC,CASSPLYPALSYEQYF
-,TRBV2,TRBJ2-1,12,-,TGTGCCAGCAGTGGAGAGGCGCGAGGGCAGTTCTTC,CASSGEARGQFF
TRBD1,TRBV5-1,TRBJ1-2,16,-,TGCGCCAGCAGCTTGGGACAGGGGACTGTCATGTATGGCTACACCTTC,CASSLGQGTVMYGYTF
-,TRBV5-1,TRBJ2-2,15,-,TGCGCCAGCAGCCCCGGACAGAGACACACCGGGGAGCTGTTTTTT,CASSPGQRHTGELFF
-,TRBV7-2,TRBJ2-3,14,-,TGTGCCAGCAGCTTTCGACAGGGCACAGATACGCAGTATTTT,CASSFRQGTDTQYF
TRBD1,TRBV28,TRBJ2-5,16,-,TGTGCCAGCAGTTTGTTGCCGGGACAGGGGGGGGAGACCCAGTACTTC,CASSLLPGQGGETQYF
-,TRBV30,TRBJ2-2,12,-,TGTGCCTGGAGTTTCGACAGTCGGGAGCTGTTTTTT,CAWSFDSRELFF
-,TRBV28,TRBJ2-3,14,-,TGTGCCAGCAGTTCCTTAGGGGAGGTGGATACGCAGTATTTT,CASSSLGEVDTQYF
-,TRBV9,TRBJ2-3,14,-,TGTGCCAGCAGCCCCCCAGGCTCCACAGATACGCAGTATTTT,CASSPPGSTDTQYF
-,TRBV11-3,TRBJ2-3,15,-,TGTGCCAGCAGCTTAACGCGGGAACGCACAGATACGCAGTATTTT,CASSLTRERTDTQYF
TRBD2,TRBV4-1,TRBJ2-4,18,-,TGCGCCAGCAGCCCACCACCTGGACTAGCGGGTCCTTTGGGGATTCAGTACTTC,CASSPPPGLAGPLGIQYF
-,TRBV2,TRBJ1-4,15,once,TGTGCCAGCAGCGCACAGGGTTGGGGTAGTGAAAAACTGTTTTTT,CASSAQGWGSEKLFF
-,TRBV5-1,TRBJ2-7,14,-,TGCGCCAGCAGCTCGTCCGGGACGGACTACGAGCAGTACTTC,CASSSSGTDYEQYF
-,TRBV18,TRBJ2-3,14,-,TGTGCCAGCTCACCCGTAGGGAGCACAGATACGCAGTATTTT,CASSPVGSTDTQYF
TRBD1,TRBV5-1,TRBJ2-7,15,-,TGCGCCAGCAGCCCCAGACAGGGAGCGGAATACGAGCAGTACTTC,CASSPRQGAEYEQYF